One sample yielded the 17 T cell receptor beta chains listed below, sequenced in a study of shared clonotypes between healthy human individuals. Sequenced by immunoSEQ multiplex PCR; TCRdb stores in-frame clones only, minus some. This table holds 1 million to 1.3 million clones, around 82% found once. Sequenced input: memory CD4+ T cells from PBMCs. The subset was: CD45RA-negative fraction. These receptors originate from a man aged 18 to 29 in good health. Some clones in this sample may be carry-over from other donors' samples.

This chain links TRBV5-1 with TRBJ2-7, with 9 bases matching TRBD1. The V segment lost 4 bases and the J segment 4 bases; nucleotides outside the gene matches: 9. The V gene's germline CDR1 is SGHRS and CDR2 YFSETQ. CDR3 length: 15 residues. CDR3 sequence (DNA): TGCGCCAGCAGCCCCGGGACAGGGTGGGAGTACGAGCAGTACTTC. Its translation: CASSPGTGWEYEQYF.

For the CDR3, the DNA is TGTGCCAGCACACGACAGAGGGGCACTGAAGCTTTCTTT. The encoded protein is CASTRQRGTEAFF. The rearrangement joins TRBV28 to TRBJ1-1; possible D gene TRBD1, 5 bases. This CDR3 contains 13 residues. V dropped 7 bases and J dropped 4 bases, with 13 bases sitting between them. Germline-derived CDR1 and CDR2 are MDHEN and SYDVKM.

This CDR3 is CASSLNRGPETQYF. CDR3 nucleotide sequence: TGTGCCAGCAGCCTAAACAGGGGGCCAGAGACCCAGTACTTC. The J gene is TRBJ2-5, the V gene TRBV7-3, with TRBD1 matching over 9 bases. V was clipped by 5 bases and J by 4 bases; unmatched bases: 5. The germline CDR1 and CDR2 sequences are SGHTA and FQGTGA. There are 14 residues in the CDR3.

V and J are TRBV4-2 and TRBJ2-4; 9 nucleotides align to TRBD2. Unmatched junction bases numbered 17, after V lost 4 bases and J lost 1 base. The CDR3 has 20 amino acids. Germline CDR1 is LGHNA and CDR2 is YNFKEQ. The CDR3 protein is CASSRLAGEGGTLAKNIQYF. The CDR3 region has the DNA TGTGCCAGCAGCCGGTTAGCGGGAGAAGGGGGAACGTTGGCCAAAAACATTCAGTACTTC.

This clone was found a few times. Other DNA sequences in the same sample also yield this CDR3. The chain recombines TRBV27 with TRBJ2-5; D unresolved. The CDR3 is 12 amino acids. The germline CDR1 and CDR2 sequences are MNHEY and SMNVEV (reference sequence). V was clipped by 0 bases and J by 4 bases, with 3 bases between them. The CDR3 DNA is TGTGCCAGCAGTTTATCAGGAGAGACCCAGTACTTC. Encoded protein: CASSLSGETQYF.

This chain joins TRBV7-2 and TRBJ1-1; tentatively, D is TRBD1 (6 bases). This CDR3 has 14 residues. V dropped 3 bases and J dropped 6 bases, with 14 bases sitting between them. The germline CDR1 and CDR2 sequences are SGHTA and FQGNSA. The chain's CDR3 is CASSFSGTGPEAFF. In nucleotides, the CDR3 is TGTGCCAGCAGCTTTTCCGGCACAGGGCCTGAAGCTTTCTTT.

The rearrangement links TRBV28 to TRBJ2-3; either TRBD1 or TRBD2 may supply D (5 bases each). The germline CDR1 and CDR2 sequences are MDHEN and SYDVKM. There are 14 residues in the CDR3. The V gene lost 6 bases and the J gene lost 5 bases, with 15 bases spanning the gap. The CDR3 protein is CASSRELPGDTQYF. DNA of the CDR3: TGTGCCAGCAGCAGGGAGCTCCCAGGAGATACGCAGTATTTT. The full variable domain, rest sourced from reference TRBV28 and TRBJ2-3, is DVKVTQSSRYLVKRTGEKVFLECVQDMDHENMFWYRQDPGLGLRLIYFSYDVKMKEKGDIPEGYSVSREKKERFSLILESASTNQTSMYLCASSRELPGDTQYFGPGTRLTVL.

The chain joins TRBV11-2 to TRBJ1-4; no reliable D call. The germline V and J ends were trimmed by 1 base and 8 bases, with 17 bases remaining between them. This CDR3 has 16 amino acids. CDR1 and CDR2 (germline): SGHAT, FQNNGV. The CDR3 coding sequence is TGTGCCAGCAGCTTAGGGGCGGGTCCCTACGCGGAAAAACTGTTTTTT. Translation: CASSLGAGPYAEKLFF.

This clone was counted between two and nine times. The V gene is TRBV5-1, the J gene TRBJ2-7; the D is unclear. CDR1 SGHRS and CDR2 YFSETQ come from the germline V gene. Trimming took off 0 bases at V and 0 bases at J, with 13 bases between the two ends. The CDR3 length is 16 residues. This chain's CDR3 is CASSLEPSRSSYEQYF. For the CDR3, the DNA is TGCGCCAGCAGCTTGGAGCCGTCCAGGAGCTCCTACGAGCAGTACTTC.

The CDR3 sequence: CASSPTGKSNEKLFF. The CDR3 DNA follows: TGTGCCAGCAGTCCCACAGGGAAGTCTAATGAAAAACTGTTTTTT. V gene TRBV28 combines with J gene TRBJ1-4; TRBD1 is a possible D gene (6 bases). Trimming took 5 bases from V and 3 from J, leaving 13 bases between them. Germline V gene sequence: CDR1 MDHEN, CDR2 SYDVKM. The CDR3 has 15 amino acids.

This chain's CDR3 is CSVGADREFGYEQYF. CDR3 DNA: TGCAGCGTTGGGGCGGATAGGGAATTCGGGTACGAGCAGTACTTC. The chain has TRBV29-1 and TRBJ2-7; D ambiguous. From germline, CDR1 is SQVTM and CDR2 ANQGSEA. The CDR3 spans 15 residues. Trimming shortened V by 4 bases and J by 4 bases, and 20 bases separated the two germline ends.

The V call is TRBV7-4, the J call TRBJ1-2; 9 bases map to TRBD1. CDR1 SGHVT and CDR2 SQSDAQ come from the germline V gene. The CDR3 loop spans 15 amino acids. The ends lost 1 base at V and 8 bases at J; junction bases unmatched: 8. CDR3 bases: TGTGCCAGCAGCTTAGAGGGGGACAGGGCTCAAGGCTACACCTTC. Amino acids: CASSLEGDRAQGYTF.

The chain employs TRBV14 and TRBJ2-1; D is uncertain. CDR3 size: 14 residues. Trimming pared 2 bases from V and 8 bases from J, leaving 13 bases between. Looked up from germline, CDR1 is SGHDN and CDR2 is FVKESK. CDR3 region: CASSQNSPVDEQFF. The CDR3 DNA reads TGTGCCAGCAGCCAAAATAGTCCGGTGGATGAGCAGTTCTTC.

The V gene is TRBV2, the J gene TRBJ2-7; 10 bases are shared with TRBD1. The CDR3 runs 13 residues. The V segment lost 7 bases and the J segment 3 bases; nucleotides outside the gene matches: 3. Germline assignment: CDR1 SNHLY and CDR2 FYNNEI. The CDR3, as DNA: TGTGCCAGCACGGGACAGGGGTTCTACGAGCAGTACTTC. Protein: CASTGQGFYEQYF.

The chain combines TRBV7-2 with TRBJ2-7; D is possibly TRBD1 (6 bases). The CDR3 runs 12 residues. V lost 5 bases and J 10 bases, leaving 15 bases between the germline ends. The germline V gene has CDR1 SGHTA and CDR2 FQGNSA. The CDR3 region is CASSILRDKQYF. CDR3 sequence (DNA): TGTGCCAGCAGCATACTCCGGGACAAACAGTACTTC.

The rearrangement joins TRBV28 to TRBJ2-7; the D is unclear. From germline, CDR1 is MDHEN and CDR2 SYDVKM. The V gene lost 2 bases and the J gene lost 4 bases, with 6 bases spanning the gap. CDR3 length equals 12 residues. This CDR3 reads CASSLTAYEQYF. The CDR3 region has the DNA TGTGCCAGCAGTTTAACGGCTTACGAGCAGTACTTC. The variable domain in full, with the rest retrieved from reference TRBV28 and TRBJ2-7, is DVKVTQSSRYLVKRTGEKVFLECVQDMDHENMFWYRQDPGLGLRLIYFSYDVKMKEKGDIPEGYSVSREKKERFSLILESASTNQTSMYLCASSLTAYEQYFGPGTRLTVT.

This clone occurred a few times. CDR3 in DNA: TGTGCCAGCAGCTTGGGACAGAACCTAATTCAGTACTTC. Its protein product is CASSLGQNLIQYF. The gene calls are TRBV7-9 and TRBJ2-4; TRBD1 matches at 7 bases. V was pared by 3 bases and J by 10 bases, with 6 bases of the junction left unmatched. This CDR3 comprises 13 residues. Germline CDR1 is SEHNR and CDR2 is FQNEAQ (reference sequence).